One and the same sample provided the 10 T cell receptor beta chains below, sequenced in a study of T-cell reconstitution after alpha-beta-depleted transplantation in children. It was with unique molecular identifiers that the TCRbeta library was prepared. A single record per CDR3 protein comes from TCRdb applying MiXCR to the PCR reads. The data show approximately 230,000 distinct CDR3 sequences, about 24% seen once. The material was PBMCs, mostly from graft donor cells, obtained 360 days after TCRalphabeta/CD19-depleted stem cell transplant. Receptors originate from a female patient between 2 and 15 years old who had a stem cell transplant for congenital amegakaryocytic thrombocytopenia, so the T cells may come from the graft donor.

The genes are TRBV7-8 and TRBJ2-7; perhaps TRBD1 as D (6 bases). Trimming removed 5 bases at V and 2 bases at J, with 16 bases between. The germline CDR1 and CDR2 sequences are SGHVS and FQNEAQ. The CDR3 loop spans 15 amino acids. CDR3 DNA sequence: TGTGCCAGCAGCCCCCCACAGGGAAGCCCCTACGAGCAGTACTTC. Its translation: CASSPPQGSPYEQYF. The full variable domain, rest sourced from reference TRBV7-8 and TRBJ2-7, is GAGVSQSPRYKVAKRGQDVALRCDPISGHVSLFWYQQALGQGPEFLTYFQNEAQLDKSGLPSDRFFAERPEGSVSTLKIQRTQQEDSAVYLCASSPPQGSPYEQYFGPGTRLTVT.

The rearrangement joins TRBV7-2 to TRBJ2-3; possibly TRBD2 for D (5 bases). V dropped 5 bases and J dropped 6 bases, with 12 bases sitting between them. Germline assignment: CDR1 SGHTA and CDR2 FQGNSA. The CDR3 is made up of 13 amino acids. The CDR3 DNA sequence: TGTGCCAGCAGCCTTGGACTGAGGGATACGCAGTATTTT. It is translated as CASSLGLRDTQYF.

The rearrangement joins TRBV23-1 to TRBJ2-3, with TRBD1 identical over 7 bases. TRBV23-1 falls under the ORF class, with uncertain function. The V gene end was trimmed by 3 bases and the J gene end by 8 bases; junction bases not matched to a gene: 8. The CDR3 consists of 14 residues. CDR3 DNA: TGCGCCAGCAGTCAGTTGGCGACAGGGACTACGCAGTATTTT. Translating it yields CASSQLATGTTQYF.

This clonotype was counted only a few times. For the CDR3, the DNA is TGTGCCAGCAGTTTCAGGGGGCGGTTTGCGCCCTACGAGCAGTACTTC. Its translation: CASSFRGRFAPYEQYF. This chain joins TRBV27 and TRBJ2-7; 8 bases are shared with TRBD1. With 3 bases clipped from V and 2 bases from J, the junction kept 9 bases outside the gene matches. Germline V gene sequence: CDR1 MNHEY, CDR2 SMNVEV (reference sequence). CDR3 size: 16 residues.

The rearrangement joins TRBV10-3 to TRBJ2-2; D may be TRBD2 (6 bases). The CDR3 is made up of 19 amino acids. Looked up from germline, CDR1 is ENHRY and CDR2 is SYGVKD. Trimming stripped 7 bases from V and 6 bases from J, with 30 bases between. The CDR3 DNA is TGTGCCATCAAATCCCCTCTCGGGGGTAGCGGCACGCTCCCCGGGGAGCTGTTTTTT. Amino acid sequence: CAIKSPLGGSGTLPGELFF.

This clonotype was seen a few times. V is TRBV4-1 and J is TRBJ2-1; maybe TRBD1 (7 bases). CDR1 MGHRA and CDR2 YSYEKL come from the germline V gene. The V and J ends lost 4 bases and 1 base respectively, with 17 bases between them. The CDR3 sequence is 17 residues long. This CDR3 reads CASSRGPGGQSYNEQFF. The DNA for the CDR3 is TGCGCCAGCAGCCGGGGACCCGGGGGACAGTCCTACAATGAGCAGTTCTTC.

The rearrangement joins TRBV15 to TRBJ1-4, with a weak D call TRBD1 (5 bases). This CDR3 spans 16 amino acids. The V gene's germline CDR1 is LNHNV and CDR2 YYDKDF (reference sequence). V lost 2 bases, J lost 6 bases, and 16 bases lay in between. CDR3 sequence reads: CATSRPDSYIDEKLFF. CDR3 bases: TGTGCCACCAGCAGACCCGACAGCTATATCGATGAAAAACTGTTTTTT.

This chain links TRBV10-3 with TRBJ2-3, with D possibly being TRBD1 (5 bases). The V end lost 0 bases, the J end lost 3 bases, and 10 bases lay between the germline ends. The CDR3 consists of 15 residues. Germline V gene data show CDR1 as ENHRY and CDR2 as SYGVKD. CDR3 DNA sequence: TGTGCCATCAGTGAGTCAGGGGTCAGGACAGATACGCAGTATTTT. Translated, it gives CAISESGVRTDTQYF.

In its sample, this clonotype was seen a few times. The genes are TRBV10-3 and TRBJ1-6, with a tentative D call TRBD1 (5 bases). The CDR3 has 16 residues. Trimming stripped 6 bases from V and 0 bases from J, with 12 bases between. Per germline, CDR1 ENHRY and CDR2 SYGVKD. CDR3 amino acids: CAIRQTASSYNSPLHF. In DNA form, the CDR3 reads TGTGCCATCAGACAGACAGCAAGCTCCTATAATTCACCCCTCCACTTT.

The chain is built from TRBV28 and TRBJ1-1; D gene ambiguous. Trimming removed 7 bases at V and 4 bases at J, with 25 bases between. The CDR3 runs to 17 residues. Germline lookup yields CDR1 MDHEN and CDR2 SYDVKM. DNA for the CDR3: TGTGCCAGCAATGCTGGGTGGGTCGGGCCCAAAGGCACTGAAGCTTTCTTT. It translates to CASNAGWVGPKGTEAFF.